Following are 30 T cell receptor beta chains from one sample sequenced in a study of blood T cell repertoires in COVID-19. Using immunoSEQ multiplex PCR, the repertoire was profiled, and TCRdb retains in-frame clones only, with some absent. The top ten clones hold about 2.1% of a sample with over 55,000 clones, approximately 91% of them seen once. The sample comprised peripheral blood. All receptors derive from a man aged 55 to 70 with acute or convalescent COVID-19.

The J gene is TRBJ1-6, the V gene TRBV6-5; 7 bases agree with TRBD1. V shed 9 bases, J shed 10 bases, and the junction held 12 bases outside the gene matches. Germline V gene lookup returns CDR1 MNHEY and CDR2 SVGAGI. This CDR3 is built from 14 residues. This CDR3 reads CASGLNRGHSPLHF. The DNA for the CDR3 is TGTGCCAGTGGCCTCAACAGGGGCCACTCACCCCTCCACTTT.

This clone was detected only once. The chain uses TRBV4-3 and TRBJ2-1, with 15 bases aligning to TRBD2. The V and J ends lost 4 bases and 4 bases, in that order; junction bases with no gene match: 2. Per germline, CDR1 LGHNA and CDR2 YSLEER. This CDR3 is built from 16 residues. The CDR3 sequence is CASSLGTSGRYNEQFF. The CDR3, as DNA: TGCGCCAGCAGCCTTGGGACTAGCGGGAGGTACAATGAGCAGTTCTTC.

The rearrangement links TRBV28 to TRBJ1-1; unclear D gene. Germline-derived CDR1 and CDR2 are MDHEN and SYDVKM. V shed 11 bases and J shed 5 bases, with 15 bases lying between them. The CDR3 runs to 12 residues. Written as DNA, the CDR3 is TGTGCCGTTCGGCGGGCCTGGACTGAAGCTTTCTTT. Its protein is CAVRRAWTEAFF.

The chain carries TRBV11-2 and TRBJ1-5; no clear D. Trimming pared 1 base from V and 2 bases from J, leaving 6 bases between. The germline gives CDR1 SGHAT, CDR2 FQNNGV. The CDR3 totals 14 residues. CDR3 sequence (DNA): TGTGCCAGCAGCTTAGTACTCGGCAATCAGCCCCAGCATTTT. Encoded protein: CASSLVLGNQPQHF.

This clone occurred a few times. This chain joins TRBV7-9 and TRBJ1-5, with D possibly being TRBD1 (6 bases). V lost 0 bases and J 2 bases, leaving 11 bases between the germline ends. This CDR3 has 16 residues. The germline CDR1 and CDR2 sequences are SEHNR and FQNEAQ (reference sequence). The CDR3 DNA is TGTGCCAGCAGCTTAGCAGGGGGAACCGGCAATCAGCCCCAGCATTTT. Translating it yields CASSLAGGTGNQPQHF.

The J gene is TRBJ1-1, the V gene TRBV25-1; D possibly corresponds to TRBD1 (5 bases). V lost 8 bases and J lost 4, with 14 bases in between. The CDR3 is 13 amino acids. The germline V gene encodes CDR1 MGHDK and CDR2 SYGVNS. CDR3 in amino acids: CASAPRGTTEAFF. The CDR3 DNA is TGTGCCAGCGCGCCGCGCGGGACCACTGAAGCTTTCTTT.

This chain's CDR3 is CASSFTSGAYEQYF. As DNA, the CDR3 is TGTGCCAGCAGCTTCACTAGCGGAGCCTACGAGCAGTACTTC. The chain uses TRBV5-4 and TRBJ2-7, with 8 bases that match TRBD2. The CDR3 spans 14 residues. Germline CDR1 is SGHNT and CDR2 is YYREEE (reference sequence). Trimming took 2 bases from V and 2 from J; bases not matched to a gene: 3. The full variable domain, with the rest looked up from reference TRBV5-4 and TRBJ2-7, is ETGVTQSPTHLIKTRGQQVTLRCSSQSGHNTVSWYQQALGQGPQFIFQYYREEENGRGNFPPRFSGLQFPNYSSELNVNALELDDSALYLCASSFTSGAYEQYFGPGTRLTVT.

V is TRBV4-3 and J is TRBJ1-4, with D uncertain. Germline lookup yields CDR1 LGHNA and CDR2 YSLEER. The CDR3 loop spans 16 amino acids. Trimming shortened V by 0 bases and J by 7 bases, and 15 bases separated the two germline ends. CDR3 amino acids: CASSQDRVLRGEKLFF. CDR3 coding DNA: TGCGCCAGCAGCCAAGATCGGGTACTCCGGGGTGAAAAACTGTTTTTT.

The genes are TRBV4-2 and TRBJ2-7; D is possibly TRBD1 (6 bases). The CDR3 runs to 16 residues. CDR1 is LGHNA, CDR2 YNFKEQ, per germline. V gave up 2 bases and J gave up 5 bases, with 19 bases separating them. CDR3 bases: TGTGCCAGCAGCCAAAGAGGTGGTGCAGGGGAAAACGAGCAGTACTTC. Translating it yields CASSQRGGAGENEQYF.

V is TRBV30 and J is TRBJ1-6; the match to TRBD1 covers 9 bases. The CDR3 sequence is 14 residues long. In germline, CDR1 is GTSNPN, CDR2 SVGIG (reference sequence). V gave up 2 bases and J gave up 10 bases; unmatched junction bases: 6. The CDR3 spells CAWSQDRGRSPLHF. CDR3 in DNA: TGTGCCTGGAGTCAGGACAGGGGACGGTCACCCCTCCACTTT.

A single count supports this clone. The chain links TRBV7-9 to TRBJ2-5; 11 bases agree with TRBD2. The CDR3 has 16 residues. V gave up 0 bases and J gave up 5 bases; unmatched junction bases: 5. Germline V lookup: CDR1 SEHNR, CDR2 FQNEAQ (reference sequence). The CDR3, as DNA: TGTGCCAGCAGCTTAGCCCGAACTAGCGGGAGCGAGACCCAGTACTTC. Residues: CASSLARTSGSETQYF.

CDR3 residues: CASSTPGQSWSGTQHF. The CDR3 DNA reads TGTGCCAGTAGTACTCCGGGACAGAGTTGGTCGGGGACCCAGCATTTT. This sequence joins TRBV19 and TRBJ1-5, with 7 bases matching TRBD1. The CDR3 spans 16 residues. J lost 11 bases, V lost 4 bases, and 17 bases had no gene match. The germline V gene encodes CDR1 LNHDA and CDR2 SQIVND (reference sequence).

The rearrangement joins TRBV5-1 to TRBJ2-1; a weak D match, TRBD1 (5 bases). The CDR3 is made up of 15 amino acids. The ends were cut back, 1 base at V and 5 bases at J, with 13 bases in the middle. The germline gives CDR1 SGHRS, CDR2 YFSETQ. For the CDR3, the DNA is TGCGCCAGCAGCTTGAGAACAGGATCCAACAATGAGCAGTTCTTC. The encoded protein is CASSLRTGSNNEQFF.

V is TRBV7-9 and J is TRBJ1-5; 7 bases line up with TRBD1. Germline V gene sequence: CDR1 SEHNR, CDR2 FQNEAQ (reference sequence). The CDR3 spans 14 residues. V lost 4 bases and J lost 4; bases outside the gene matches: 4. This CDR3 reads CASSSLQGNQPQHF. The CDR3 DNA is TGTGCCAGCAGCTCCCTACAGGGGAATCAGCCCCAGCATTTT.

This chain uses TRBV18 with TRBJ2-1; TRBD1 agrees at 9 bases. CDR1 and CDR2 (germline): KGHSH, LQKENI. V gave up 3 bases and J gave up 4 bases; unmatched junction bases: 7. The CDR3 runs 16 residues. The CDR3 loop is CASSPGQGLDYNEQFF. CDR3 sequence (DNA): TGTGCCAGCTCACCGGGACAGGGATTAGATTACAATGAGCAGTTCTTC. Full variable domain (rest looked up from reference TRBV18 and TRBJ2-1): NAGVMQNPRHLVRRRGQEARLRCSPMKGHSHVYWYRQLPEEGLKFMVYLQKENIIDESGMPKERFSAEFPKEGPSILRIQQVVRGDSAAYFCASSPGQGLDYNEQFFGPGTRLTVL.

The chain couples TRBV6-1 to TRBJ2-5; 9 nucleotides match TRBD1. The germline V gene encodes CDR1 MNHNS and CDR2 SASEGT. V was clipped by 2 bases and J by 5 bases; unmatched bases: 9. The CDR3 consists of 16 residues. The CDR3 DNA reads TGTGCCAGCAGTGAAAATTTGGGACAGGGAGTGGAGACCCAGTACTTC. Translated, it gives CASSENLGQGVETQYF.

J is TRBJ1-2 and V is TRBV12-3 or TRBV12-4; D may be TRBD1 (6 bases). This CDR3 region has 13 residues. V was clipped by 8 bases and J by 6 bases, with 16 bases between them. CDR3: CASARSGDDGYTF. DNA for the CDR3: TGTGCCAGCGCTAGGTCAGGGGACGATGGCTACACCTTC.

The gene calls are TRBV7-9 and TRBJ2-1; a weak D match, TRBD2 (9 bases). This CDR3 has 16 residues. Trimming removed 4 bases from V and 14 bases from J, with 27 bases in between. The germline gives CDR1 SEHNR, CDR2 FQNEAQ (reference sequence). The CDR3 DNA reads TGTGCCAGCAGCTCTATAGCGGGAGTACAAGGGACAGGCGAGTTCTTC. Amino acid sequence: CASSSIAGVQGTGEFF.

The chain uses TRBV2 and TRBJ1-5; D is possibly TRBD1 (5 bases). CDR3 length: 12 residues. Per the germline V gene, CDR1 is SNHLY and CDR2 is FYNNEI. The germline V and J ends were trimmed by 5 bases and 10 bases, with 12 bases remaining between them. The CDR3: CASSPDRTPQHF. As DNA, the CDR3 is TGTGCCAGCAGTCCTGACAGAACCCCCCAGCATTTT.

The chain is built from TRBV9 and TRBJ1-2; 8 bases are shared with TRBD1. The germline V gene has CDR1 SGDLS and CDR2 YYNGEE. V shed 3 bases and J 6 bases; nucleotides not matched to a gene: 13. CDR3 length: 16 amino acids. The DNA of the CDR3 is TGTGCCAGCAGCGAGAGCCGGGACAGGAAAGGCCATGGCTACACCTTC. Its translation is CASSESRDRKGHGYTF.

V and J are TRBV11-2 and TRBJ2-3; tentative D call: TRBD2 (6 bases). The V and J ends lost 4 bases and 2 bases respectively, with 19 bases between them. This CDR3 spans 17 amino acids. Germline values: CDR1 SGHAT, CDR2 FQNNGV. CDR3: CASSSGTDRLDTDTQYF. CDR3 coding DNA: TGTGCCAGCAGCTCCGGGACTGACAGATTAGACACAGATACGCAGTATTTT.

This chain joins TRBV10-2 and TRBJ2-4; D is undetermined. Germline-derived CDR1 and CDR2 are WSHSY and SAAADI. Deletions cut 3 bases from V and 11 bases from J, with 11 bases between. The CDR3 covers 12 residues. The CDR3, as DNA: TGCGCCAGCAGTGACTACGGTTCTTTTCAGTACTTC. Its protein product is CASSDYGSFQYF.

The CDR3 loop reads CASGPSGGADGYTF. The CDR3 DNA reads as TGTGCTAGTGGACCCTCAGGGGGCGCGGATGGCTACACCTTC. V and J are TRBV12-5 and TRBJ1-2; TRBD1 agrees at 8 bases. CDR3 length: 14 amino acids. J gave up 6 bases and V 6 bases, and 9 bases lay outside the gene matches. Germline CDR1 is LGHNT and CDR2 is FRNRAP. Drawing the rest from reference TRBV12-5 and TRBJ1-2, the complete variable domain is DARVTQTPRHKVTEMGQEVTMRCQPILGHNTVFWYRQTMMQGLELLAYFRNRAPLDDSGMPKDRFSAEMPDATLATLKIQPSEPRDSAVYFCASGPSGGADGYTFGSGTRLTVV.

This clone was seen a few times. The chain uses TRBV28 and TRBJ1-1; the D gene is possibly TRBD1 (5 bases). V was clipped by 4 bases and J by 0 bases, with 21 bases between them. The CDR3 has 18 amino acids. Germline lookup yields CDR1 MDHEN and CDR2 SYDVKM. The CDR3 reads CASSSLSFQGSMNTEAFF. The CDR3 bases are TGTGCCAGCAGTTCACTGTCTTTTCAGGGCTCCATGAACACTGAAGCTTTCTTT.

The chain has TRBV5-5 and TRBJ1-5; D is uncertain. The V gene lost 4 bases and the J gene lost 2 bases, with 19 bases spanning the gap. From germline, CDR1 is SGHKS and CDR2 YYEKEE (reference sequence). This CDR3 spans 17 amino acids. This CDR3 is CASSPVPPEYGNQPQHF. The CDR3 region has the DNA TGTGCCAGCAGCCCGGTCCCCCCCGAGTATGGCAATCAGCCCCAGCATTTT. The full variable domain, its missing parts supplied by reference TRBV5-5 and TRBJ1-5, is DAGVTQSPTHLIKTRGQQVTLRCSPISGHKSVSWYQQVLGQGPQFIFQYYEKEERGRGNFPDRFSARQFPNYSSELNVNALLLGDSALYLCASSPVPPEYGNQPQHFGDGTRLSIL.

This clone was seen just once. This chain joins TRBV18 and TRBJ1-2; TRBD1 might be the D (6 bases). This CDR3 region has 14 residues. V lost 2 bases and J 2 bases, leaving 9 bases between the germline ends. In germline, CDR1 is KGHSH, CDR2 LQKENI. Here the CDR3 DNA reads TGTGCCAGCTCACCAGGACAGACAAACTATGGCTACACCTTC. Its protein is CASSPGQTNYGYTF. Based on the CDR3 plus reference TRBV18 and TRBJ1-2, the full variable domain is NAGVMQNPRHLVRRRGQEARLRCSPMKGHSHVYWYRQLPEEGLKFMVYLQKENIIDESGMPKERFSAEFPKEGPSILRIQQVVRGDSAAYFCASSPGQTNYGYTFGSGTRLTVV.

The rearrangement uses TRBV9 and TRBJ1-1; no clear D gene. The CDR3 covers 15 residues. Germline V gene lookup returns CDR1 SGDLS and CDR2 YYNGEE. V was clipped by 7 bases and J by 3 bases, with 19 bases between them. The CDR3 is CASDPGSDLDTEAFF. Here the CDR3 DNA reads TGTGCCAGCGATCCGGGATCCGATCTAGACACTGAAGCTTTCTTT.

This chain links TRBV30 with TRBJ1-2, with TRBD1 as a possible D gene (5 bases). Trimming took 0 bases from V and 3 from J, leaving 5 bases between them. The CDR3 contains 12 residues. Looked up from germline, CDR1 is GTSNPN and CDR2 is SVGIG (reference sequence). The CDR3 region has the DNA TGTGCCTGGAGTGTGGGGCACTATGGCTACACCTTC. Its translation: CAWSVGHYGYTF.

V gene TRBV6-6 combines with J gene TRBJ1-5; tentatively, D is TRBD1 (5 bases). Trimming cost V 0 bases and J 6 bases, with 12 bases left between them. CDR3 length: 15 amino acids. Germline-derived CDR1 and CDR2 are MNHNY and SVGAGI (reference sequence). For the CDR3, the DNA is TGTGCCAGCAGTTACTCTGGGCAGGGAGGTCAGCCCCAGCATTTT. This translates into CASSYSGQGGQPQHF.

The sample holds one count of this clone. This chain connects TRBV6-2 or TRBV6-3 to TRBJ2-3; 7 bases are shared with TRBD2. J was trimmed by 0 bases and V by 2 bases; bases with no gene match: 11. Germline CDR1 MNHEY, CDR2 SVGEGT. CDR3 length: 18 residues. DNA of the CDR3: TGTGCCAGCAGTTACCACTCTGGGAGCGGGACCAGCACAGATACGCAGTATTTT. Its translation is CASSYHSGSGTSTDTQYF.